What follows are 2 T cell receptor beta chains derived from one specimen sequenced in a study of blood T cell repertoires in COVID-19. Only in-frame clones appear in the TCRdb table, and some are missing; sequencing was by immunoSEQ multiplex PCR. The data hold about 210,000 clones, with 80% observed a single time. The source material was PBMCs or T cells enriched from blood (not recorded which). These receptors were taken from a man under 40 with acute COVID-19.

The chain is built from TRBV7-9 and TRBJ2-5; D is ambiguous. V was clipped by 7 bases and J by 6 bases, with 15 bases between them. The length of the CDR3 is 13 residues. CDR1 and CDR2 from the germline V gene are SEHNR and FQNEAQ (reference sequence). Written as DNA, the CDR3 is TGTGCCAGCACGATGGGTTCGAGGAAGACCCAGTACTTC. This encodes CASTMGSRKTQYF.

The V gene is TRBV5-1, the J gene TRBJ1-4; 8 bases are a match to TRBD1. The CDR3 extends over 19 amino acids. J was trimmed by 8 bases and V by 3 bases; bases with no gene match: 21. Per germline, CDR1 SGHRS and CDR2 YFSETQ. CDR3 loop: CASSSYGTGRPGPREKLFF. CDR3 coding DNA: TGCGCCAGCAGCTCCTACGGGACAGGAAGACCGGGCCCAAGAGAAAAACTGTTTTTT. Filled out from reference TRBV5-1 and TRBJ1-4, the complete variable domain reads KAGVTQTPRYLIKTRGQQVTLSCSPISGHRSVSWYQQTPGQGLQFLFEYFSETQRNKGNFPGRFSGRQFSNSRSEMNVSTLELGDSALYLCASSSYGTGRPGPREKLFFGSGTQLSVL.